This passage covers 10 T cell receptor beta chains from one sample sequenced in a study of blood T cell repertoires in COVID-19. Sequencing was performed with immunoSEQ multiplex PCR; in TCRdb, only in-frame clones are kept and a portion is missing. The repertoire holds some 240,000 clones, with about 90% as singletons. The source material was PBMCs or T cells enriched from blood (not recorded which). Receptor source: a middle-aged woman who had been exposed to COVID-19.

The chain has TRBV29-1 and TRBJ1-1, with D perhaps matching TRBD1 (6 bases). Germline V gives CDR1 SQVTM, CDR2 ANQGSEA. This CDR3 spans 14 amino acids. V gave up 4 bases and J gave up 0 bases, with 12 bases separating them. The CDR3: CSVGKDSMNTEAFF. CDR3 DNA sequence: TGCAGCGTTGGCAAGGACAGCATGAACACTGAAGCTTTCTTT.

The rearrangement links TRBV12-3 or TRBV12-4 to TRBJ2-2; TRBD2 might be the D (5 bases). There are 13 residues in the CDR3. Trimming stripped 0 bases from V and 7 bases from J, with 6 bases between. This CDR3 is CASSLAAGGELFF. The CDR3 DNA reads TGTGCCAGCAGTTTAGCCGCGGGCGGGGAGCTGTTTTTT.

CDR3 in amino acids: CASSITTGQGNYGYTF. The CDR3, as DNA: TGTGCCAGTAGTATAACCACGGGACAGGGTAACTATGGCTACACCTTC. The genes are TRBV19 and TRBJ1-2; 9 nucleotides agree with TRBD1. Looked up from germline, CDR1 is LNHDA and CDR2 is SQIVND (reference sequence). V lost 2 bases and J lost 1; bases outside the gene matches: 5. The CDR3 runs to 16 residues. Based on the CDR3 plus reference TRBV19 and TRBJ1-2, the full variable domain is DGGITQSPKYLFRKEGQNVTLSCEQNLNHDAMYWYRQDPGQGLRLIYYSQIVNDFQKGDIAEGYSVSREKKESFPLTVTSAQKNPTAFYLCASSITTGQGNYGYTFGSGTRLTVV.

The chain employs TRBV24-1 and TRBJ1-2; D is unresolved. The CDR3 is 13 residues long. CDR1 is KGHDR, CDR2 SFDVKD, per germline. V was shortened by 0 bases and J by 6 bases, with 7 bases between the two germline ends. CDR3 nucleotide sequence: TGTGCCACCAGTGATTTGTCCAATCATGGCTACACCTTC. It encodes CATSDLSNHGYTF.

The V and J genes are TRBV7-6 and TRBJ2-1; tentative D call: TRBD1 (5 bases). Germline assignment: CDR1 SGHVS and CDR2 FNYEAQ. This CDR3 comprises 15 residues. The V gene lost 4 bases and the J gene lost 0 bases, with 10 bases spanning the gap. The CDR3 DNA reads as TGTGCCAGCAGCTCAGGGCCCAGCTCCTACAATGAGCAGTTCTTC. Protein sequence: CASSSGPSSYNEQFF.

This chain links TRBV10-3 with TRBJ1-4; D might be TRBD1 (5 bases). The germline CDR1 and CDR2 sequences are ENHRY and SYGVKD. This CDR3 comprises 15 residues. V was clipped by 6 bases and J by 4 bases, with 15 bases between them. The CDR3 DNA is TGTGCCATCAGCGCCGACAGAGGAATTAATGAAAAACTGTTTTTT. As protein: CAISADRGINEKLFF.

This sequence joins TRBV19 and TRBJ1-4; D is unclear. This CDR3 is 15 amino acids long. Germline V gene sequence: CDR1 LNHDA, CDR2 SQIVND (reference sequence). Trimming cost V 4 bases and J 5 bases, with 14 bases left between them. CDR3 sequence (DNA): TGTGCCAGTAGTAACCCCGGGATTTCCAATGAAAAACTGTTTTTT. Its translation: CASSNPGISNEKLFF. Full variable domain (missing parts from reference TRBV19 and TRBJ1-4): DGGITQSPKYLFRKEGQNVTLSCEQNLNHDAMYWYRQDPGQGLRLIYYSQIVNDFQKGDIAEGYSVSREKKESFPLTVTSAQKNPTAFYLCASSNPGISNEKLFFGSGTQLSVL.

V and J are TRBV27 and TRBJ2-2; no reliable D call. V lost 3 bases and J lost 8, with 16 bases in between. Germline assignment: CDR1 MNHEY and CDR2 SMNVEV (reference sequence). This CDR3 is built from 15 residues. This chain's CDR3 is CASSFNWILGGELFF. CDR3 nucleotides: TGTGCCAGCAGTTTTAACTGGATCCTAGGAGGGGAGCTGTTTTTT.

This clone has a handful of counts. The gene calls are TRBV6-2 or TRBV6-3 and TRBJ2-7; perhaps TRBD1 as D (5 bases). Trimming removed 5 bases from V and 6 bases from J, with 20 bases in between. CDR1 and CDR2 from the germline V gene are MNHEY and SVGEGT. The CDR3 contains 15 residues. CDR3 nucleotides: TGTGCCAGCAGTGGACAAGGGGAAACTTTTAGCGAGCAGTACGTC. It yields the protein CASSGQGETFSEQYV.

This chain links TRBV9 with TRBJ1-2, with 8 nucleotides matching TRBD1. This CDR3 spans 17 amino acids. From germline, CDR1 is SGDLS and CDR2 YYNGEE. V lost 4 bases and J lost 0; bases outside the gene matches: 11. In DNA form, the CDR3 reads TGTGCCAGCAGCCCGCTCCCCCGGGACAGGTCTAACTATGGCTACACCTTC. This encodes CASSPLPRDRSNYGYTF.